This T cell receptor beta chain was retrieved from a study of OX40 agonist ivuxolimab in advanced cancers. Only in-frame clones appear in the TCRdb table, and some are missing; sequencing was by immunoSEQ multiplex PCR. Of 80,000 or so clones in the sample, around 87% were seen once. CDR1 and CDR2 from the germline V gene are SNHLY and FYNNEI. The CDR3 spans 14 residues. V shed 2 bases and J shed 6 bases, with 11 bases lying between them. The sequencing used CD4+ or CD8+ T cells sorted from blood, collected in a trial of the OX40 agonist ivuxolimab. The chain joins TRBV2 to TRBJ1-5, with D unclear. This receptor was taken from an adult with an advanced solid tumor such as melanoma, head and neck, liver or kidney cancer. CDR3 residues: CASSERMIGQPQHF. The CDR3 coding sequence is TGTGCCAGCAGTGAAAGAATGATTGGTCAGCCCCAGCATTTT.